These T cell receptor beta chains were read from a single sample in a study of T cells in Graves' hyperthyroidism and ophthalmopathy. MiXCR, run by TCRdb on the multiplex PCR reads, gives a single entry per CDR3 protein. Among approximately 640,000 distinct CDR3 sequences listed, around 15% were seen once. Sequenced sample: blood. Receptor source: a woman aged 25-40 years with Graves' hyperthyroidism. Each CDR3 is given with its conserved first and last residue. The D gene is left open where the match is weak. Clone size is not always given. Where it is, it says once, few, many or a class for expanded clones.

j_call | d_call | clone_size | v_call | cdr3_aa | cdr3_nt
TRBJ2-7 | - | - | TRBV6-1 | CASSEMVGIGYEQYF | TGTGCCAGCAGTGAAATGGTAGGGATTGGCTACGAGCAGTACTTC
TRBJ1-6 | - | few | TRBV11-2 | CASSLDSRGSPLHF | TGTGCCAGCAGCTTAGACTCCCGGGGATCACCCCTCCACTTT
TRBJ2-3 | TRBD2 | few | TRBV24-1 | CATKGLAATDTQYF | TGTGCCACCAAGGGACTAGCGGCAACAGATACGCAGTATTTT
TRBJ1-1 | - | - | TRBV5-5 | CASSFKVNTEAFF | TGTGCCAGCAGCTTTAAGGTGAACACTGAAGCTTTCTTT
TRBJ2-7 | TRBD1 | - | TRBV20-1 | CSARTGGFTYEQYF | TGCAGTGCTAGGACAGGGGGGTTTACCTACGAGCAGTACTTC
TRBJ2-5 | - | - | TRBV5-1 | CASSLGLPQETQYF | TGCGCCAGCAGCTTGGGACTACCCCAAGAGACCCAGTACTTC
TRBJ2-7 | - | many | TRBV5-5 | CASSFARYEQYF | TGTGCCAGCAGCTTCGCGCGCTACGAGCAGTACTTC
TRBJ2-7 | - | - | TRBV29-1 | CSGSTSSDEQYF | TGCAGCGGATCCACTAGTAGCGACGAGCAGTACTTC
TRBJ2-7 | TRBD2 | - | TRBV20-1 | CSAPPSSRTSDEQYF | TGCAGTGCCCCCCCTAGTTCTAGGACTAGCGACGAGCAGTACTTC
TRBJ1-5 | - | many | TRBV28 | CATFRRSNQPQHF | TGTGCCACCTTTCGGCGCAGCAATCAGCCCCAGCATTTT
TRBJ2-1 | - | few | TRBV18 | CASSPPAEYNEQFF | TGTGCCAGCTCACCCCCGGCGGAATACAATGAGCAGTTCTTC
TRBJ2-3 | TRBD2 | - | TRBV6-1 | CASSDPGSGRFFTDTQYF | TGTGCCAGCAGTGACCCCGGTAGCGGGAGATTCTTCACAGATACGCAGTATTTT
TRBJ1-2 | TRBD1 | few | TRBV7-8 | CASSLTYRRGQLVPATPANYGYTF | TGTGCCAGCAGCTTAACGTATAGGAGGGGACAGCTCGTCCCCGCGACCCCCGCTAACTATGGCTACACCTTC
TRBJ2-7 | TRBD1 | many | TRBV12-3/TRBV12-4 | CASSLVQGGPYEQYF | TGTGCCAGCAGTTTAGTACAGGGGGGACCCTACGAGCAGTACTTC
TRBJ2-7 | TRBD2 | many | TRBV5-5 | CASSQGLAVYEQYF | TGTGCCAGCAGCCAGGGACTAGCCGTATACGAGCAGTACTTC
TRBJ1-3 | - | few | TRBV20-1 | CSASPGNTIYF | TGCAGTGCTAGTCCCGGAAACACCATATATTTT
TRBJ1-3 | TRBD1 | - | TRBV25-1 | CASSEYEGAIGNTIYF | TGTGCCAGCAGTGAATACGAGGGGGCGATTGGAAACACCATATATTTT
TRBJ2-7 | TRBD1 | few | TRBV5-1 | CASSLGDRDAYEQYF | TGCGCCAGCAGCTTGGGGGACAGGGATGCCTACGAGCAGTACTTC
TRBJ2-5 | - | - | TRBV14 | CASSQGRRREETQYF | TGTGCCAGCAGCCAAGGAAGACGCAGGGAAGAGACCCAGTACTTC